This T cell receptor beta chain is from a study of identical twins (dated by TCRdb to the mid-2010s). Context from the whole study: To test whether fetal clonotypes persist, this study deep-sequenced TCR alpha and beta repertoires from monozygotic twins, from unrelated adults of various ages, and from cord blood. Replicate twin experiments were performed at different times using different library preparation protocols to rule out contamination. Overall results and qualifications from the work: Out-of-frame TCR alpha sharing in monozygotic twins was systematically underestimated by recombination models, whereas sharing between unrelated individuals was in agreement with the recombination models. Abundant cord blood beta clonotypes had fewer insertions, young adult naive repertoires showed a similar but weaker trend, and memory repertoires showed no such trend. Excess twin sharing in beta out-of-frame sequences was weaker because fewer shared sequences lowered the signal-to-noise ratio. Out-of-frame TCR alpha sequences shared between twins showed an excess of low generation-probability sequences compared with coincidental sharing between unrelated individuals. Because the same donors could not be followed over many years, conclusions were based on cross-sectional statistical analysis. Zero-insertion analyses could be partly confounded by invariant T cells such as MAIT and iNKT, although diverse VJ usage argued against such confounding for most clonotypes.

The library was produced with 5' RACE. The sequencer was an Illumina HiSeq 2000. A universal primer binding site was introduced by template switching, and a unique molecular identifier was present in the final cDNA, enabling accurate counting of TCR cDNA molecules. First-strand cDNA for TCR alpha and beta chains was synthesized from specific primers in the conserved constant-segment region. To control for contamination, every cDNA library was double barcoded, receiving both a SMART-Mk sample barcode and Illumina barcodes. TruSeq adapter sequences and Illumina sample barcodes were added in two successive PCR steps. Sequencing of the TCR alpha and beta cDNA libraries was done on the Illumina HiSeq platform using custom primers. On the study's bioinformatics: Unique molecular identifiers were extracted from raw reads with MiGEC, and CDR3 positions were determined with MiXCR. Recombination models were inferred per individual with the repgenHMM and IGoR tools using an EM algorithm. Shared clonotypes were analyzed with the tcR package in R, and sharing was normalized by the product of cloneset sizes. To study raw recombination free of thymic and clonal selection effects, out-of-frame nonproductive sequences were analyzed. TCRdb ran its own pipeline on the public reads, namely fastp trimming at Q25 and MiXCR clone calling, and kept in-frame beta chains. Entries are consolidated by CDR3 protein sequence, retaining the most common genes and DNA. These V and J calls derive from TCRdb rather than the authors' analysis. Present in this sample are hundreds of thousands of distinct CDR3 sequences, over 8.5% of which were seen just once. The top ten constitute 0.8% to 1% of the sample.

The CDR3 runs 12 amino acids, cysteine and phenylalanine included. This entry keeps only the CDR3 DNA: 36 bases, framed from base 1. The V end loses 4 bases and the J end loses 11 bases, and a stretch of 12 bases separates them. As encoded in the germline V gene, CDR1 is SGHTA while CDR2 is FQGNSA. A remark on this clonotype: The target of this receptor is not known. Per-base quality was not reported, and no clone a single base away is much larger than it.

Only healthy Caucasian donors were included. Three pairs of female monozygotic twins, all aged about 18 to 30 years, were included in the twin cohort. Peripheral blood mononuclear cells were used as the source from which RNA for TCR libraries was isolated. A further study also used this sample, focusing on yellow fever vaccine responses in identical twins. In that second paper, the authors write: The authors reported that the T cell response to vaccination in identical twins appeared partly convergent and partly personalized. In the study, vaccine-responding T cell clones were precisely tracked in identical twins.

The chain uses TRBV7-2 and TRBJ2-1; too little of a D gene remains to name it. Sequencing was performed on PBMCs. The origin of this receptor is a woman younger than 35 in good health. The sequence in DNA is TGTGCCAGCAGCTCTCCCGCAATGAAGCAGTTCTTC. Translated, it gives CASSSPAMKQFF.